The sequence of this TCR beta chain was determined in a study of cytomegalovirus exposure and HLA in healthy donors. Study conclusions and caveats: HLA alleles were associated with 16,951 TCR beta sequences in a later analysis at 0.05 false discovery rate. The sole available immune exposure information was CMV serostatus. V- and J-gene trimming of TCR beta was linked (in a later analysis) to a missense DCLRE1C variant.

Germline CDR1 MGHDK, CDR2 SYGVNS. The CDR3 is 12 amino acids. Trimming cost V 3 bases and J 9 bases, with 11 bases left between them. It was with 60 Vbeta and 13 Jbeta primers that the PCR ran. Data came from immunoSEQ multiplex PCR; TCRdb stores just in-frame clones and leaves some out. The sample consists of 200,000 or so clones, about four fifths of them appearing once. About this clone: Its antigen remains unidentified.

V is TRBV25-1 and J is TRBJ1-1, with D hard to call. The sequencing input was PBMCs. The TCR sequence derives from a woman aged 45 to 65 in good health and CMV-seropositive. The CDR3: CASSDSGRKAFF. The CDR3 region has the DNA TGTGCCAGCAGTGATTCAGGCAGGAAAGCTTTCTTT.